These 24 T cell receptor beta chains came from one sample sequenced in a study of control samples from healthy donors and cancer patients. The method was immunoSEQ multiplex PCR; TCRdb's version includes in-frame clones alone and lacks a portion of them. The sample lists about 150,000 clones, 80% to 95% occurring once. The sample taken for sequencing was blood. These receptor sequences come from a woman aged 40 to 50 in good health.

The chain employs TRBV5-8 and TRBJ1-2, with D unresolved. The V end lost 3 bases, the J end lost 1 base, and 13 bases lay between the germline ends. CDR1 and CDR2 from the germline V gene are SGHTS and YDEGEE. The CDR3 consists of 15 residues. The CDR3 DNA reads TGTGCCAGCAGCTCTCGGGCTAAAATTAACTATGGCTACACCTTC. Protein: CASSSRAKINYGYTF.

The rearrangement joins TRBV2 to TRBJ2-3; 8 bases align to TRBD2. V was clipped by 3 bases and J by 3 bases; unmatched bases: 5. This CDR3 region has 15 residues. Germline CDR1 is SNHLY and CDR2 is FYNNEI. CDR3 sequence: CASSDWRGVTDTQYF. CDR3 nucleotide sequence: TGTGCCAGCAGTGATTGGCGGGGGGTAACAGATACGCAGTATTTT.

V is TRBV14 and J is TRBJ1-6; the D is unclear. Germline V lookup: CDR1 SGHDN, CDR2 FVKESK. The V end lost 1 base, the J end lost 17 bases, and 12 bases lay between the germline ends. The CDR3 consists of 12 residues. Here the CDR3 DNA reads TGTGCCAGCAGCCAAGCGCCCGGGTATTTCCACTTT. Amino acids: CASSQAPGYFHF.

The chain carries TRBV6-5 and TRBJ2-5; 8 nucleotides align to TRBD2. The germline V gene encodes CDR1 MNHEY and CDR2 SVGAGI. The CDR3 contains 16 residues. V trimming: 2 bases; J trimming: 3 bases; junction bases outside the gene matches: 8. The DNA of the CDR3 is TGTGCCAGCAGTTACGGGGCGGGGGGAGGTGAAGAGACCCAGTACTTC. Translated, it gives CASSYGAGGGEETQYF.

The rearrangement links TRBV14 to TRBJ1-2, with 7 bases lining up with TRBD1. The trim removed 0 bases at V and 6 bases at J, leaving 7 bases unmatched. Germline loops: CDR1 SGHDN, CDR2 FVKESK. The CDR3 is 15 residues long. The CDR3 nucleotides read TGTGCCAGCAGCCAAGACCGGCAGGGGGTTGATGGCTACACCTTC. Translating gives CASSQDRQGVDGYTF.

For this clone: The same CDR3 arises from other DNA sequences in this sample as well. The chain has TRBV5-1 and TRBJ2-3; no firm D call. The CDR3 is 13 amino acids. V shed 0 bases and J shed 0 bases, with 2 bases lying between them. Looked up from germline, CDR1 is SGHRS and CDR2 is YFSETQ. The CDR3: CASSLDSTDTQYF. CDR3 nucleotide sequence: TGCGCCAGCAGCTTGGACAGCACAGATACGCAGTATTTT.

This clone is a singleton in its sample. J is TRBJ1-5 and V is TRBV6-1; D not resolved. CDR1 MNHNS and CDR2 SASEGT come from the germline V gene. The CDR3 is 14 amino acids. The V end lost 1 base, the J end lost 3 bases, and 7 bases lay between the germline ends. The CDR3 DNA follows: TGTGCCAGCAGTGAAGGCCAGCCCAATCAGCCCCAGCATTTT. It yields the protein CASSEGQPNQPQHF.

The chain combines TRBV27 with TRBJ2-1; 9 bases line up with TRBD2. The CDR3 sequence is 15 residues long. The junction had 3 bases not matched to a gene; V was cut back by 6 bases and J by 0 bases. Germline-derived CDR1 and CDR2 are MNHEY and SMNVEV (reference sequence). CDR3 protein: CASSRSGSSYNEQFF. The CDR3, as DNA: TGTGCCAGCAGCCGTAGCGGGAGCTCCTACAATGAGCAGTTCTTC.

This clone was recorded once. The chain uses TRBV19 and TRBJ2-1, with 9 bases identical to TRBD1. V shed 5 bases, J shed 8 bases, and the junction held 16 bases outside the gene matches. Germline CDR1 LNHDA, CDR2 SQIVND (reference sequence). The CDR3 contains 17 residues. CDR3 region: CASSPPRGTGGWDEQFF. CDR3 bases: TGTGCCAGTAGTCCCCCCCGAGGTACAGGGGGCTGGGATGAGCAGTTCTTC.

The rearrangement links TRBV6-4 to TRBJ2-5; 8 positions match TRBD2. Germline CDR1 is MRHNA and CDR2 is SNTAGT. The CDR3 spans 15 residues. The V and J ends lost 3 bases and 2 bases, in that order; junction bases with no gene match: 5. The DNA of the CDR3 is TGTGCCAGCAGTGAGATTGCGGGGGGTCAAGAGACCCAGTACTTC. It encodes CASSEIAGGQETQYF.

The CDR3 sequence: CASQHSGGGRETQYF. The CDR3 bases are TGTGCCAGCCAACATAGCGGGGGGGGAAGGGAGACCCAGTACTTC. The rearrangement uses TRBV6-6 and TRBJ2-5; 11 positions agree with TRBD2. The J segment lost 5 bases and the V segment lost 8 bases, leaving 10 bases of the junction unmatched. CDR3 length equals 15 residues. Germline V gene data show CDR1 as MNHNY and CDR2 as SVGAGI (reference sequence).

The chain combines TRBV27 with TRBJ2-6; D may be TRBD1 (6 bases). CDR1 is MNHEY and CDR2 is SMNVEV in the germline V gene (reference sequence). Between the trimmed V and J ends, which lost 0 bases and 0 bases, there was a span of 15 bases. The CDR3 runs 19 residues. The CDR3 protein is CASSLSPQGIHSGANVLTF. In DNA form, the CDR3 reads TGTGCCAGCAGTTTATCCCCCCAGGGGATCCACTCTGGGGCCAACGTCCTGACTTTC.

V and J are TRBV5-1 and TRBJ2-2, with TRBD2 matching 11 bases. The CDR3 spans 16 residues. CDR1 is SGHRS and CDR2 is YFSETQ in the germline V gene. After removal of 4 bases from V and 3 bases from J, the junction contained 5 bases not matched to a gene. The DNA for the CDR3 is TGCGCCAGCAGCCGCGGGACTAGCGGATACACCGGGGAGCTGTTTTTT. Translated, it gives CASSRGTSGYTGELFF.

V and J are TRBV13 and TRBJ2-1; TRBD2 matches at 7 bases. The CDR3 sequence is 15 residues long. CDR1 PRHDT and CDR2 FYEKMQ come from the germline V gene (reference sequence). V shed 5 bases and J 2 bases; nucleotides not matched to a gene: 6. This CDR3 is CASSPPAGAYNEQFF. Written as DNA, the CDR3 is TGTGCCAGCAGCCCCCCGGCGGGGGCCTACAATGAGCAGTTCTTC.

The chain employs TRBV5-5 and TRBJ2-2, with unresolved D. V was trimmed by 2 bases and J by 7 bases, leaving 6 bases between them. Looked up from germline, CDR1 is SGHKS and CDR2 is YYEKEE (reference sequence). CDR3 length equals 12 residues. CDR3 sequence reads: CASSFLGGELFF. The CDR3 nucleotides are TGTGCCAGCAGCTTCTTAGGCGGGGAGCTGTTTTTT.

The chain has TRBV18 and TRBJ1-1; TRBD1 matches 7 bases. J lost 0 bases, V lost 0 bases, and 4 bases had no gene match. CDR1 is KGHSH, CDR2 LQKENI, per germline. This CDR3 contains 16 residues. CDR3 protein: CASSPPGQVMNTEAFF. In DNA, the CDR3 is TGTGCCAGCTCACCACCAGGACAGGTCATGAACACTGAAGCTTTCTTT.

This sequence joins TRBV5-4 and TRBJ1-1; 7 nucleotides match TRBD1. Germline loops: CDR1 SGHNT, CDR2 YYREEE (reference sequence). The CDR3 has 13 residues. Trimming cost V 0 bases and J 6 bases; bases outside gene matches: 2. The CDR3 DNA sequence: TGTGCCAGCAGCTTGGGACAGGGAGCTGAAGCTTTCTTT. This gives the protein CASSLGQGAEAFF.

The chain recombines TRBV5-5 with TRBJ1-5; the D gene is possibly TRBD1 (6 bases). The CDR3 runs to 15 residues. Germline loops: CDR1 SGHKS, CDR2 YYEKEE (reference sequence). V was trimmed by 2 bases and J by 0 bases, leaving 9 bases between them. The CDR3 here is CASSFTGSSNQPQHF. The CDR3 DNA follows: TGTGCCAGCAGCTTTACAGGGAGTAGCAATCAGCCCCAGCATTTT.

The chain recombines TRBV6-5 with TRBJ1-4; 10 nucleotides match TRBD1. Germline CDR1 reads MNHEY; CDR2 reads SVGAGI. V lost 6 bases and J lost 6; bases outside the gene matches: 4. The CDR3 spans 14 residues. This CDR3 is CASSRTGGDEKLFF. In DNA, the CDR3 is TGTGCCAGCAGCAGGACAGGGGGGGATGAAAAACTGTTTTTT.

This chain links TRBV21-1 with TRBJ2-6; TRBD2 is the table's D call, not checked against the DNA. TRBV21-1 is a pseudogene locus. The CDR3 covers 16 residues. The CDR3: CASSDDGGSGANVLTF. CDR3 DNA sequence: TGTGCCAGCTCCGACGACGGGGGCTCTGGGGCCAACGTCCTGACTTTC.

The chain employs TRBV7-3 and TRBJ1-2; D remains ambiguous. The V gene's germline CDR1 is SGHTA and CDR2 FQGTGA. The length of the CDR3 is 16 residues. Trimming took off 1 base at V and 0 bases at J, with 12 bases between the two ends. CDR3 sequence reads: CASSLSHAAANYGYTF. The CDR3 bases are TGTGCCAGCAGCTTAAGTCATGCGGCCGCTAACTATGGCTACACCTTC.

The chain couples TRBV11-1 to TRBJ2-7; D ambiguous. Trimming shortened V by 4 bases and J by 6 bases, and 7 bases separated the two germline ends. Germline loops: CDR1 SGHAT, CDR2 FQDESV (reference sequence). The CDR3 loop spans 11 amino acids. The CDR3 coding sequence is TGTGCCAGCAGCTCATACGTCGAGCAGTACTTC. Its protein is CASSSYVEQYF. Full variable domain (missing parts from reference TRBV11-1 and TRBJ2-7): EAEVAQSPRYKITEKSQAVAFWCDPISGHATLYWYRQILGQGPELLVQFQDESVVDDSQLPKDRFSAERLKGVDSTLKIQPAELGDSAMYLCASSSYVEQYFGPGTRLTVT.

The V call is TRBV5-1, the J call TRBJ1-5; D is perhaps TRBD1 (5 bases). The CDR3 spans 14 residues. V lost 3 bases and J 6 bases, leaving 13 bases between the germline ends. Germline lookup yields CDR1 SGHRS and CDR2 YFSETQ. CDR3 loop: CASSSGQSGQPQHF. CDR3 nucleotide sequence: TGCGCCAGCAGCTCCGGACAATCGGGTCAGCCCCAGCATTTT.

The J gene is TRBJ2-5, the V gene TRBV3-1 (or the pseudogene TRBV3-2); D may be TRBD2 (6 bases). Between the trimmed V and J ends, which lost 2 bases and 5 bases, there was a span of 15 bases. This CDR3 comprises 15 residues. Germline loops: CDR1 LGHDT, CDR2 YNNKEL (reference sequence). The DNA of the CDR3 is TGTGCCAGCAGCCAAAACGGGGGTATAATGGAGACCCAGTACTTC. This translates into CASSQNGGIMETQYF.